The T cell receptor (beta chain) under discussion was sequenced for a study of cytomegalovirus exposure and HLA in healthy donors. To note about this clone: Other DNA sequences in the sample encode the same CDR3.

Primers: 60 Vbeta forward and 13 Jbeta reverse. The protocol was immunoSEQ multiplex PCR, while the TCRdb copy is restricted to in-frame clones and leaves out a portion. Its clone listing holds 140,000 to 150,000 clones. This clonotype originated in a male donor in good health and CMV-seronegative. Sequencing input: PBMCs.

The CDR3 DNA is TGTGCCAGCAGTTTTGGACAGGTGAACACTGAAGCTTTCTTT. Its protein product is CASSFGQVNTEAFF. The chain is built from TRBV6-5 and TRBJ1-1; 7 nucleotides line up with TRBD1. CDR3 size: 14 residues. V trimming: 4 bases; J trimming: 0 bases; junction bases outside the gene matches: 2. Germline values: CDR1 MNHEY, CDR2 SVGAGI.